Listed below are T cell receptor beta chains from one sample, sequenced in a study of post-analysis software for immune sequencing data. TCRdb reanalysed the PCR reads using MiXCR and keeps one entry per CDR3 protein. The sample carries more than 500,000 distinct CDR3 sequences, around 34% recorded once. Sequencing input: blood. The receptor source for this set is a girl aged 2-17 years with multiple sclerosis. Both conserved end residues are part of each CDR3. Each record gives: V gene, CDR3 length, clone size, D gene, J gene, CDR3 DNA, CDR3 protein. A D gene is named only where the DNA matches it firmly. Size tells how often a clone was seen (once, few, many) or the class of an expanded clone, and some rows leave it out.

TRBV9	13	once	NA	TRBJ1-2	TGTGCCAGCAGCGCCCCTTCGGACTATGGCTACACCTTC	CASSAPSDYGYTF
TRBV29-1	12	few	NA	TRBJ2-7	TGCAGCGTTGATGTAGGGGGCTACGAGCAGTACTTC	CSVDVGGYEQYF
TRBV6-1	16	few	TRBD1	TRBJ2-7	TGTGCCAGCAGGACGAGCCCCACAGGGGACTCCTACGAGCAGTACTTC	CASRTSPTGDSYEQYF
TRBV29-1	12	NA	NA	TRBJ1-5	TGCAGCGTTGGTGATCCAAATCAGCCCCAGCATTTT	CSVGDPNQPQHF
TRBV11-2	15	few	NA	TRBJ2-3	TGTGCCAGCAGCTTCCGCCGGGACCCCAGTCGCCCGCAGTATTTT	CASSFRRDPSRPQYF
TRBV11-2	16	NA	TRBD1	TRBJ2-1	TGTGCCAGCAGCCTCCCCCGGACAGGTTCCTACAATGAGCAGTTCTTC	CASSLPRTGSYNEQFF
TRBV9	14	NA	NA	TRBJ1-1	TGTGCCAGCAGCGTAGAAGGGTCAGGTCTTCGAGCTTTCTTT	CASSVEGSGLRAFF
TRBV7-2	15	NA	NA	TRBJ1-6	TGTGCCAGCAGCTTAGTAGGAGACCGAAATTCACCCCTCCACTTT	CASSLVGDRNSPLHF
TRBV5-1	15	few	NA	TRBJ1-6	TGCGCCAGCAGCTTGGTGGGGGCAGAGGAACCCCCCCTCCACTTT	CASSLVGAEEPPLHF
TRBV12-3/TRBV12-4	14	NA	NA	TRBJ1-5	TGTGCCAGCAGTTTAGACCCTAGCAATCAGCCCCAGCATTTT	CASSLDPSNQPQHF
TRBV6-1	13	few	TRBD1	TRBJ1-2	TGTGCCAGCAGGGGGACAGCCGTCTATGGCTACACCTTC	CASRGTAVYGYTF
TRBV20-1	15	NA	TRBD1	TRBJ1-2	TGCAGTGCTAGAGGTTCGGCAGGGGGCGAGTATGGCTACACCTTC	CSARGSAGGEYGYTF
TRBV11-2	15	NA	NA	TRBJ2-3	TGTGCCAGCAGCTTTGACCTTGGGGGGACAGATACGCAGTATTTT	CASSFDLGGTDTQYF
TRBV10-3	14	NA	NA	TRBJ1-1	TGTGCCATCAGGGAGGCTACGACAGTCGCGTGGGGTTTCTTT	CAIREATTVAWGFF
TRBV27	13	NA	NA	TRBJ2-5	TGTGCCAGCAGTTTCAGGGAGAGGGAGACCCAGTACTTC	CASSFRERETQYF
TRBV7-9	14	NA	NA	TRBJ1-2	TGTGCCAGCAGCTGGGAGCCACCTAACTATGGCTACACCTTC	CASSWEPPNYGYTF
TRBV12-3/TRBV12-4	14	NA	TRBD2	TRBJ2-5	TGTGCCAGCAGTACAGCGGGGGGGCCCGAGACCCAGTACTTC	CASSTAGGPETQYF
TRBV20-1	15	NA	NA	TRBJ1-6	TGCAGTGCTAGAGATCTCGGGGGCGCGGGTTCACCCCTCCACTTT	CSARDLGGAGSPLHF
TRBV18	16	once	TRBD1	TRBJ1-5	TGTGCCAGCTCACTCTCCGGGACAGGACGGGGTCAGCCCCAGCATTTT	CASSLSGTGRGQPQHF
TRBV29-1	12	NA	NA	TRBJ2-6	TGCAGCGTTGTGGGTGGGGCCAACGTCCTGACTTTC	CSVVGGANVLTF
TRBV7-6	14	NA	NA	TRBJ1-2	TGTGCCAGCAGCCCCCTCGGGGGGGAGTATGGCTACACCTTC	CASSPLGGEYGYTF
TRBV7-6	15	many	TRBD1	TRBJ2-5	TGTGCCAGCAGCTCGGGACAGGGAGTCGAAGAGACCCAGTACTTC	CASSSGQGVEETQYF
TRBV19	15	NA	NA	TRBJ2-1	TGTGCCAGTAGTATAGATCCGGGCCCAACATCAGCGCAGTTCTTC	CASSIDPGPTSAQFF
TRBV20-1	15	NA	TRBD2	TRBJ2-5	TGCAGTGCTAGAGAAGCCGGGACTAGGCAAGAGACCCAGTACTTC	CSAREAGTRQETQYF
TRBV5-4	12	few	NA	TRBJ2-3	TGTGCCAGCAGCACTCACACAGATACGCAGTATTTT	CASSTHTDTQYF
TRBV15	15	NA	NA	TRBJ1-1	TGTGCCACCAGCAGGGACTGGGGTTCGGGCACTGAAGCTTTCTTT	CATSRDWGSGTEAFF
TRBV5-1	16	many	NA	TRBJ2-1	TGCGCCAGCAGCTTGGCCACAGACACTCACTACAATGAGCAGTTCTTC	CASSLATDTHYNEQFF
TRBV5-1	15	NA	TRBD1	TRBJ2-1	TGCGCCAGCAGCTTGGATAGGGGGCGGGTGGATGAGCAGTTCTTC	CASSLDRGRVDEQFF
TRBV20-1	12	NA	TRBD1	TRBJ2-7	TGCAGTGCGAGGACAGGGTCTTCCGAGCAGTACTTC	CSARTGSSEQYF
TRBV18	13	NA	NA	TRBJ2-5	TGTGCCAGCTCACCCACTAGGGTGGAGACCCAGTACTTC	CASSPTRVETQYF
TRBV7-8	15	many	NA	TRBJ2-1	TGTGCCAGCAGCTTAGCCCCATTAGTCTACAATGAGCAGTTCTTC	CASSLAPLVYNEQFF
TRBV20-1	16	NA	NA	TRBJ2-1	TGCAGTGCTAGAGGTCCCATTCGGGGGAGTGTCTATGAGCAGTTCTTC	CSARGPIRGSVYEQFF
TRBV12-3/TRBV12-4	18	NA	NA	TRBJ2-7	TGTGCCAGCAGCCCGGGACCAACGGGCCGACAGTCCCGCTACGAGCAGTACTTC	CASSPGPTGRQSRYEQYF
TRBV6-6	16	NA	NA	TRBJ2-1	TGTGCCAGCAGCCGAGCCGCCAGGGCCCTCGAGGATGAGCAGTTCTTC	CASSRAARALEDEQFF
TRBV7-8	16	once	TRBD1	TRBJ2-7	TGTGCCAGCAGCTACCCCTCGGGACAGGTATCCTACGAGCAGTACTTC	CASSYPSGQVSYEQYF
TRBV10-3	15	NA	NA	TRBJ2-1	TGTGCCATCAGTGAGGGAGAGGGAGGATACAATGAGCAGTTCTTC	CAISEGEGGYNEQFF
TRBV3-1	13	few	NA	TRBJ2-5	TGTGCCAGCAGACAACAGGGTTCGGAGACCCAGTACTTC	CASRQQGSETQYF
TRBV15	16	few	TRBD2	TRBJ2-3	TGTGCCACCAGCAGGCGGGGCGGGGGAGCCGCAGATACGCAGTATTTT	CATSRRGGGAADTQYF
TRBV29-1	15	few	NA	TRBJ2-6	TGCAGCGTTGGGGGTATGGTAACGGGGGCCAACGTCCTGACTTTC	CSVGGMVTGANVLTF
TRBV15	11	NA	NA	TRBJ1-1	TGTGCCACCAGCAGAGATTGGCCAGCTTTCTTT	CATSRDWPAFF
TRBV10-2	12	NA	NA	TRBJ1-1	TGCGCCAGCAGGACGGGCGTTGTTGAAGCTTTCTTT	CASRTGVVEAFF
TRBV24-1	12	NA	NA	TRBJ2-1	TGTGCCACCAGTAACTTCGGATCCGAGCAGTTCTTC	CATSNFGSEQFF
TRBV24-1	14	NA	NA	TRBJ1-1	TGTGCCACCAGTGGGGTCCCAAGGAACACTGAAGCTTTCTTT	CATSGVPRNTEAFF
TRBV4-1	18	NA	TRBD2	TRBJ2-3	TGCGCCAGCAGCGGTGGCGCGGGGGGTATTCCTAGCACAGATACGCAGTATTTT	CASSGGAGGIPSTDTQYF
TRBV29-1	11	NA	NA	TRBJ1-2	TGCAGCGTTGAACGCGGGTATGGCTACACCTTC	CSVERGYGYTF
TRBV11-1	19	NA	TRBD2	TRBJ2-1	TGTGCCAGCAGCTCCCCGGGACTAGCGGGGGGGAGCTCCTACAATGAGCAGTTCTTC	CASSSPGLAGGSSYNEQFF
TRBV6-5	16	few	NA	TRBJ2-2	TGTGCCAGCAGACCTATAGGGACACCTACCACCGGGGAGCTGTTTTTT	CASRPIGTPTTGELFF
TRBV5-1	15	NA	TRBD2	TRBJ2-1	TGCGCCAGCAGCTTCAGCGGGGGGGTAGGAGATGAGCAGTTCTTC	CASSFSGGVGDEQFF
TRBV14	16	NA	NA	TRBJ2-3	TGTGCCAGCAGCCAAGATCCGCCAGGGTTGCCAGATACGCAGTATTTT	CASSQDPPGLPDTQYF
TRBV5-1	15	NA	NA	TRBJ1-6	TGCGCCAGCAGCCCGCGGACAGACTATAATTCACCCCTCCACTTT	CASSPRTDYNSPLHF